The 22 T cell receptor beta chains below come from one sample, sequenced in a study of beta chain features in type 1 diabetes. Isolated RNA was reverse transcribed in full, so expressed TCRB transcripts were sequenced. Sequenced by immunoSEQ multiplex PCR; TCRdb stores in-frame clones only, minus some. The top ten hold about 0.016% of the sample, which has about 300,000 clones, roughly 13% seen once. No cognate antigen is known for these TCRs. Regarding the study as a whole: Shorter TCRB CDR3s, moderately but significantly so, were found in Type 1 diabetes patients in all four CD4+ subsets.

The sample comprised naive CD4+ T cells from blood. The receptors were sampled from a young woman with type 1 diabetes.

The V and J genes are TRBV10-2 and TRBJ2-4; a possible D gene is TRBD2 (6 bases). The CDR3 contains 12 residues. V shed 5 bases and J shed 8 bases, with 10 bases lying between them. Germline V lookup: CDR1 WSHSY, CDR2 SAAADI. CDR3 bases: TGCGCCAGCAGTCTAGGAGGGGACATTCAGTACTTC. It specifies CASSLGGDIQYF.

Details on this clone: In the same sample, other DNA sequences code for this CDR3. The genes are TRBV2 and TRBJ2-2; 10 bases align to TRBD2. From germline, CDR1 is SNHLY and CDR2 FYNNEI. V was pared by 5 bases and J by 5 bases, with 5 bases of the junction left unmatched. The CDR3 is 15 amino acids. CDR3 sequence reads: CASSPSGRGTGELFF. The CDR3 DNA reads TGTGCCAGCAGTCCCAGCGGGAGGGGGACCGGGGAGCTGTTTTTT.

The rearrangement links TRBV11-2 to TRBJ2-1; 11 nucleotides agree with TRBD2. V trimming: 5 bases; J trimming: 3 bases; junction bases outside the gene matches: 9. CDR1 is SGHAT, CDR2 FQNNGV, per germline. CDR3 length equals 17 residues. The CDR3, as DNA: TGTGCCAGCAGCCTTATAGCGGGAGGGAATGGCTACAATGAGCAGTTCTTC. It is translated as CASSLIAGGNGYNEQFF.

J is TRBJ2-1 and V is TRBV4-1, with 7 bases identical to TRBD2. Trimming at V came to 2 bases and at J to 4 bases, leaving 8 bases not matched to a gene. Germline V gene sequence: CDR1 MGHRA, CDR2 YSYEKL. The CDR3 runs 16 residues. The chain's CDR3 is CASSQPQRDRYNEQFF. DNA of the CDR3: TGCGCCAGCAGCCAACCCCAGCGGGATCGATACAATGAGCAGTTCTTC.

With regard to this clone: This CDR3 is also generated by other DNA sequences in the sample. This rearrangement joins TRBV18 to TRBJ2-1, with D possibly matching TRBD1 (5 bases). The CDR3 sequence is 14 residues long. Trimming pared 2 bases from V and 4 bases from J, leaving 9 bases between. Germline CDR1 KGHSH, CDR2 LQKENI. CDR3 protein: CASSPGALYNEQFF. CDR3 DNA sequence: TGTGCCAGCTCACCAGGGGCCCTTTACAATGAGCAGTTCTTC.

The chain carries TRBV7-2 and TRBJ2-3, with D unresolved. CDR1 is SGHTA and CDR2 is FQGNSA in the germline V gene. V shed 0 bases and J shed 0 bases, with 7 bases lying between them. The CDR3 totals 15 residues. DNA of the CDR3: TGTGCCAGCAGCTTAGCGCCCTACAGCACAGATACGCAGTATTTT. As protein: CASSLAPYSTDTQYF. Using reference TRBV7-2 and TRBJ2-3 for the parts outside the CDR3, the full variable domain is GAGVSQSPSNKVTEKGKDVELRCDPISGHTALYWYRQSLGQGLEFLIYFQGNSAPDKSGLPSDRFSAERTGGSVSTLTIQRTQQEDSAVYLCASSLAPYSTDTQYFGPGTRLTVL.

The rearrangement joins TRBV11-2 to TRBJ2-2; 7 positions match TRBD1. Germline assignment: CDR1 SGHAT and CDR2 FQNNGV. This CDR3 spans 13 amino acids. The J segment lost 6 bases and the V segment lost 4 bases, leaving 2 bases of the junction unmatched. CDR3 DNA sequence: TGTGCCAGCAGCTCCGACAGGGCCGGGGAGCTGTTTTTT. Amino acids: CASSSDRAGELFF.

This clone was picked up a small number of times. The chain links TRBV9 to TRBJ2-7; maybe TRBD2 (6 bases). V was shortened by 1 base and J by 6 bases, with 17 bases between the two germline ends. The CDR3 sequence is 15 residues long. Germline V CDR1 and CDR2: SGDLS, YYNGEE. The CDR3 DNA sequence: TGTGCCAGCAGCGTAAGGCCGGAGGGCCTGAGCGAGCAGTACTTC. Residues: CASSVRPEGLSEQYF.

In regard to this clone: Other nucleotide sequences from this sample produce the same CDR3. Here the CDR3 reads CASSGGAGQPQHF. The CDR3 bases are TGTGCCAGCAGTGGAGGCGCGGGGCAGCCCCAGCATTTT. The chain links TRBV6-1 to TRBJ1-5, with D hard to call. Trimming pared 4 bases from V and 7 bases from J, leaving 11 bases between. Per germline, CDR1 MNHNS and CDR2 SASEGT. The CDR3 has 13 residues.

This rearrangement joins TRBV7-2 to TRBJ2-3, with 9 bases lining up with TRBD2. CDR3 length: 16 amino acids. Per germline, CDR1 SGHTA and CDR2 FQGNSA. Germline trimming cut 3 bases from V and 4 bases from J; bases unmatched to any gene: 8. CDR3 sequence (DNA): TGTGCCAGCAGCTTGGCGGGAGGGCCCTCCGCAGATACGCAGTATTTT. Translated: CASSLAGGPSADTQYF.

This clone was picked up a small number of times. In DNA form, the CDR3 reads TGTGCCTGGAAAACAGGGGGCGCTTCCTACAATGAGCAGTTCTTC. Amino acid sequence: CAWKTGGASYNEQFF. The chain employs TRBV30 and TRBJ2-1, with 9 bases matching TRBD1. J was trimmed by 1 base and V by 4 bases; bases with no gene match: 5. This CDR3 region has 15 residues. Germline CDR1 GTSNPN, CDR2 SVGIG (reference sequence). The full variable domain, in which reference TRBV30 and TRBJ2-1 provide the parts outside the CDR3, is SQTIHQWPATLVQPVGSPLSLECTVEGTSNPNLYWYRQAAGRGLQLLFYSVGIGQISSEVPQNLSASRPQDRQFILSSKKLLLSDSGFYLCAWKTGGASYNEQFFGPGTRLTVL.

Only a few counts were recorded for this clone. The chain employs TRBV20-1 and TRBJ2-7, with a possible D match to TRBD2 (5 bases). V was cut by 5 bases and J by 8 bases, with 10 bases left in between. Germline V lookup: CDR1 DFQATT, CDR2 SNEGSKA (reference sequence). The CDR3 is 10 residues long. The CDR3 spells CSAHRGQQYF. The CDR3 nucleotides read TGCAGTGCTCACCGGGGTCAGCAGTACTTC.

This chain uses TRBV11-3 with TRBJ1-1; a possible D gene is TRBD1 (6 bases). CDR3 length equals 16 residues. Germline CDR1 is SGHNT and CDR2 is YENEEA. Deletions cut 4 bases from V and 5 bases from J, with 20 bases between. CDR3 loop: CASSSGQGKGRTEAFF. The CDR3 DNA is TGTGCCAGCAGCTCTGGTCAGGGGAAGGGTAGGACTGAAGCTTTCTTT.

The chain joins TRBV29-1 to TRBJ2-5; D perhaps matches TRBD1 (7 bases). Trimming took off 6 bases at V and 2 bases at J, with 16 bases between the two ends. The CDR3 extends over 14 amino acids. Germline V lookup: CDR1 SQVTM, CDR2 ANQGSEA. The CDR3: CSVGGQWIQETQYF. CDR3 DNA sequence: TGCAGCGTCGGGGGACAGTGGATACAAGAGACCCAGTACTTC.

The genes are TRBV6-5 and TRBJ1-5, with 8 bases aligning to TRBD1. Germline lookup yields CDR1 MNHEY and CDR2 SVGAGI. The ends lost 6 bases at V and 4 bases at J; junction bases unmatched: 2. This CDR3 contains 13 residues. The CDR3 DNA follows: TGTGCCAGCAGCCGGACAGGGAATCAGCCCCAGCATTTT. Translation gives CASSRTGNQPQHF.

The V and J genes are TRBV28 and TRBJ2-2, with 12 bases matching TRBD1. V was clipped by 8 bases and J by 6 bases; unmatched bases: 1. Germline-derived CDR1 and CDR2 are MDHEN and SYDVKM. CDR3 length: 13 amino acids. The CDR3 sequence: CASGTGGSGELFF. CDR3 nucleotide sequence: TGTGCCAGCGGGACAGGGGGCTCCGGGGAGCTGTTTTTT. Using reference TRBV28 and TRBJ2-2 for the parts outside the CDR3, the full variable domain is DVKVTQSSRYLVKRTGEKVFLECVQDMDHENMFWYRQDPGLGLRLIYFSYDVKMKEKGDIPEGYSVSREKKERFSLILESASTNQTSMYLCASGTGGSGELFFGEGSRLTVL.

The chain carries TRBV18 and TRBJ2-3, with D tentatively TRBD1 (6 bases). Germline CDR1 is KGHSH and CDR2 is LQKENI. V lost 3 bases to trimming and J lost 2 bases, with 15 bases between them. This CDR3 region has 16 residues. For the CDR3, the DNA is TGTGCCAGCTCACCCCCCGGGACACAATTCACAGATACGCAGTATTTT. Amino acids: CASSPPGTQFTDTQYF.

The CDR3 is CASSLVGKGEQFF. The DNA of the CDR3 is TGTGCCAGCAGCTTGGTCGGGAAGGGTGAGCAGTTCTTC. V gene TRBV4-2 combines with J gene TRBJ2-1; TRBD2 is a possible D gene (5 bases). The CDR3 is 13 residues long. V gave up 5 bases and J gave up 9 bases, with 14 bases separating them. Germline loops: CDR1 LGHNA, CDR2 YNFKEQ.

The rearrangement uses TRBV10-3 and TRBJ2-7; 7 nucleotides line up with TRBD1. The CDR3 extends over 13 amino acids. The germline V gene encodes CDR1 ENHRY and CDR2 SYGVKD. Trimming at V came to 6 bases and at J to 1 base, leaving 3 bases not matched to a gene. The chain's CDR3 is CAIRQGVSYEQYF. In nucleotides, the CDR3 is TGTGCCATCAGGCAGGGGGTATCCTACGAGCAGTACTTC.

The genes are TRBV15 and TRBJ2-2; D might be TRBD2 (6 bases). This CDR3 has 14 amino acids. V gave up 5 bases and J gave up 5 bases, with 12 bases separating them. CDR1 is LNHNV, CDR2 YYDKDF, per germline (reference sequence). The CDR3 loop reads CATSVSGRTGELFF. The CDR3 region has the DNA TGTGCCACCAGCGTCTCAGGGAGGACCGGGGAGCTGTTTTTT.

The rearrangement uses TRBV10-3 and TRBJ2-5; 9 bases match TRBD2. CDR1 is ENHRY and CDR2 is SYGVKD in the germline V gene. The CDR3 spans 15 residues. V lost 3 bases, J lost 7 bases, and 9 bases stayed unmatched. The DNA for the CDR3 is TGTGCCATCAGTGACCCGGGACTAGCCGGTAGGACCCAGTACTTC. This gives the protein CAISDPGLAGRTQYF.

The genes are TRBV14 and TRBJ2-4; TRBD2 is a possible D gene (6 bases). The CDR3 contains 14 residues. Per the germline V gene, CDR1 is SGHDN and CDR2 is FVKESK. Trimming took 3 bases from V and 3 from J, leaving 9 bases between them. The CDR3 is CASSQRGGKNIQYF. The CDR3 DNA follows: TGTGCCAGCAGCCAGAGGGGAGGCAAAAACATTCAGTACTTC.